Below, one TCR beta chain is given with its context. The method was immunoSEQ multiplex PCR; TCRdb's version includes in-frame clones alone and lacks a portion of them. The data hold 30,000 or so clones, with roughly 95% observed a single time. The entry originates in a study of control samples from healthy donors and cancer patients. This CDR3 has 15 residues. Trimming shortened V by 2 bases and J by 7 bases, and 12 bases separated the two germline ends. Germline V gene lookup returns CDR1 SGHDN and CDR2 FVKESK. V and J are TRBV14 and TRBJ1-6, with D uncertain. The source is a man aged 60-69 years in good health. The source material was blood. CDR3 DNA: TGTGCCAGCAGCCAATCGGGGATGCGGAATTCACCCCTCCACTTT. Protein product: CASSQSGMRNSPLHF. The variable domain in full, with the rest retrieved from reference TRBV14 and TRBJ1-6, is EAGVTQFPSHSVIEKGQTVTLRCDPISGHDNLYWYRRVMGKEIKFLLHFVKESKQDESGMPNNRFLAERTGGTYSTLKVQPAELEDSGVYFCASSQSGMRNSPLHFGNGTRLTVT.